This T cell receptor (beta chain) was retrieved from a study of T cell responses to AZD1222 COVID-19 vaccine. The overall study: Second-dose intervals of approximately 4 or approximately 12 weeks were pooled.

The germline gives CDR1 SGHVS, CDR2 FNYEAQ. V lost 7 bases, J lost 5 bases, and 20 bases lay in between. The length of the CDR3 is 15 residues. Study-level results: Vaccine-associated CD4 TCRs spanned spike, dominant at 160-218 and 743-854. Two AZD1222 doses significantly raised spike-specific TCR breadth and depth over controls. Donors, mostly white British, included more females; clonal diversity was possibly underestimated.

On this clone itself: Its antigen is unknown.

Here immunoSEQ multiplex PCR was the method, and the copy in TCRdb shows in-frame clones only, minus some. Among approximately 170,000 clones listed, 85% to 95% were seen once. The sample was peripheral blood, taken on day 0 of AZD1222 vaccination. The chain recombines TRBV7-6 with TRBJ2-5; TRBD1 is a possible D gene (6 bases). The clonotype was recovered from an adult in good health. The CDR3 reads CASNPGTRPRETQYF. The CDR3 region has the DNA TGTGCCAGCAACCCCGGGACACGGCCCCGTGAGACCCAGTACTTC.